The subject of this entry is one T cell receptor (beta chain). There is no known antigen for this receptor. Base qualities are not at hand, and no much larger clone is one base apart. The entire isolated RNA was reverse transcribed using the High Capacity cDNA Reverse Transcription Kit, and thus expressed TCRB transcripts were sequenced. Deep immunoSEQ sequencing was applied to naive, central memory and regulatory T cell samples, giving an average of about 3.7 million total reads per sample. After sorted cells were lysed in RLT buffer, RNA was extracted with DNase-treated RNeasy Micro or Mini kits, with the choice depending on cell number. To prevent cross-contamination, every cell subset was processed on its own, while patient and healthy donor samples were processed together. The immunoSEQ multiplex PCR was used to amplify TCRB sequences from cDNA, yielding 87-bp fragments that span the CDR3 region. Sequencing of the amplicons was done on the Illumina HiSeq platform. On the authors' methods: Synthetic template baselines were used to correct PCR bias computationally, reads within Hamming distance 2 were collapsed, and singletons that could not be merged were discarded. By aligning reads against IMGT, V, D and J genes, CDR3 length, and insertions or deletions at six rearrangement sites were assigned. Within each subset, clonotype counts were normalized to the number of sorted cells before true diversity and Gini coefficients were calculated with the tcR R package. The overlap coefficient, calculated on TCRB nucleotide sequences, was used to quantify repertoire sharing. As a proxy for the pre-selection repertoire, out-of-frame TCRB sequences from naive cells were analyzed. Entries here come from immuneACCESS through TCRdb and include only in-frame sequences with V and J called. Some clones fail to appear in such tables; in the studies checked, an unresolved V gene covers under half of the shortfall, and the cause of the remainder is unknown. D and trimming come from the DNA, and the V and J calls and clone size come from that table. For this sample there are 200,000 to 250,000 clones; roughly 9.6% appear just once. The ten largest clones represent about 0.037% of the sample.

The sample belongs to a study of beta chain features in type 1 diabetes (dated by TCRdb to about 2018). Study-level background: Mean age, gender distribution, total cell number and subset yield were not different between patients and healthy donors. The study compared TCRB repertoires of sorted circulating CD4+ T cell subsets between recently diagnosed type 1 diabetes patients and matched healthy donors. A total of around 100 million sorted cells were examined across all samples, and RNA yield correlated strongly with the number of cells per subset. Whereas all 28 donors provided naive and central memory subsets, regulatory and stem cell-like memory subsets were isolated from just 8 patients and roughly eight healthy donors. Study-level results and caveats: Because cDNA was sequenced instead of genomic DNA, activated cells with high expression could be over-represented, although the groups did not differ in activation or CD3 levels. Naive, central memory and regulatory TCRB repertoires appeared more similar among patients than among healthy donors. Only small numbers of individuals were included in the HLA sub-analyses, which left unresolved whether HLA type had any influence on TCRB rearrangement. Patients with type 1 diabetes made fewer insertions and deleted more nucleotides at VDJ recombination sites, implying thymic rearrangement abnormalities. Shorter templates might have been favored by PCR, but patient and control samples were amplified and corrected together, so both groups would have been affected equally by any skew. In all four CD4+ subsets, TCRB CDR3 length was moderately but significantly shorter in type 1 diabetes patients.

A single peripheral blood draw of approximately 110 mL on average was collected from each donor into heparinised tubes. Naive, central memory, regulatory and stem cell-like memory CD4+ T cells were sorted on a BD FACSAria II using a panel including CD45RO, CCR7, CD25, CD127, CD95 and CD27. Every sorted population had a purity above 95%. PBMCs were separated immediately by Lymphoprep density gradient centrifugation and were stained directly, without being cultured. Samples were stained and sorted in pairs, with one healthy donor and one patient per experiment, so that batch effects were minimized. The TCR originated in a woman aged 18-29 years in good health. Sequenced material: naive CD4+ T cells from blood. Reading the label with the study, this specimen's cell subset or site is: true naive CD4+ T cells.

The nucleotide sequence is given as TGTGCCAGCAGCTTGGGGGGATCGGAGACCCAGTACTTC. Its protein product is CASSLGGSETQYF. This chain is built from TRBV7-3 and TRBJ2-5; a tentative D call is TRBD2 (6 bases match). Spanning cysteine to phenylalanine, the CDR3 consists of 13 amino acids. Left in the record is the CDR3 DNA by itself, 39 bases read in frame from the first base. CDR1 and CDR2 are read off the germline V gene as SGHTA and FQGTGA. V is cut by 3 bases and J by 5 bases, and the space between the germline ends is 10 bases.